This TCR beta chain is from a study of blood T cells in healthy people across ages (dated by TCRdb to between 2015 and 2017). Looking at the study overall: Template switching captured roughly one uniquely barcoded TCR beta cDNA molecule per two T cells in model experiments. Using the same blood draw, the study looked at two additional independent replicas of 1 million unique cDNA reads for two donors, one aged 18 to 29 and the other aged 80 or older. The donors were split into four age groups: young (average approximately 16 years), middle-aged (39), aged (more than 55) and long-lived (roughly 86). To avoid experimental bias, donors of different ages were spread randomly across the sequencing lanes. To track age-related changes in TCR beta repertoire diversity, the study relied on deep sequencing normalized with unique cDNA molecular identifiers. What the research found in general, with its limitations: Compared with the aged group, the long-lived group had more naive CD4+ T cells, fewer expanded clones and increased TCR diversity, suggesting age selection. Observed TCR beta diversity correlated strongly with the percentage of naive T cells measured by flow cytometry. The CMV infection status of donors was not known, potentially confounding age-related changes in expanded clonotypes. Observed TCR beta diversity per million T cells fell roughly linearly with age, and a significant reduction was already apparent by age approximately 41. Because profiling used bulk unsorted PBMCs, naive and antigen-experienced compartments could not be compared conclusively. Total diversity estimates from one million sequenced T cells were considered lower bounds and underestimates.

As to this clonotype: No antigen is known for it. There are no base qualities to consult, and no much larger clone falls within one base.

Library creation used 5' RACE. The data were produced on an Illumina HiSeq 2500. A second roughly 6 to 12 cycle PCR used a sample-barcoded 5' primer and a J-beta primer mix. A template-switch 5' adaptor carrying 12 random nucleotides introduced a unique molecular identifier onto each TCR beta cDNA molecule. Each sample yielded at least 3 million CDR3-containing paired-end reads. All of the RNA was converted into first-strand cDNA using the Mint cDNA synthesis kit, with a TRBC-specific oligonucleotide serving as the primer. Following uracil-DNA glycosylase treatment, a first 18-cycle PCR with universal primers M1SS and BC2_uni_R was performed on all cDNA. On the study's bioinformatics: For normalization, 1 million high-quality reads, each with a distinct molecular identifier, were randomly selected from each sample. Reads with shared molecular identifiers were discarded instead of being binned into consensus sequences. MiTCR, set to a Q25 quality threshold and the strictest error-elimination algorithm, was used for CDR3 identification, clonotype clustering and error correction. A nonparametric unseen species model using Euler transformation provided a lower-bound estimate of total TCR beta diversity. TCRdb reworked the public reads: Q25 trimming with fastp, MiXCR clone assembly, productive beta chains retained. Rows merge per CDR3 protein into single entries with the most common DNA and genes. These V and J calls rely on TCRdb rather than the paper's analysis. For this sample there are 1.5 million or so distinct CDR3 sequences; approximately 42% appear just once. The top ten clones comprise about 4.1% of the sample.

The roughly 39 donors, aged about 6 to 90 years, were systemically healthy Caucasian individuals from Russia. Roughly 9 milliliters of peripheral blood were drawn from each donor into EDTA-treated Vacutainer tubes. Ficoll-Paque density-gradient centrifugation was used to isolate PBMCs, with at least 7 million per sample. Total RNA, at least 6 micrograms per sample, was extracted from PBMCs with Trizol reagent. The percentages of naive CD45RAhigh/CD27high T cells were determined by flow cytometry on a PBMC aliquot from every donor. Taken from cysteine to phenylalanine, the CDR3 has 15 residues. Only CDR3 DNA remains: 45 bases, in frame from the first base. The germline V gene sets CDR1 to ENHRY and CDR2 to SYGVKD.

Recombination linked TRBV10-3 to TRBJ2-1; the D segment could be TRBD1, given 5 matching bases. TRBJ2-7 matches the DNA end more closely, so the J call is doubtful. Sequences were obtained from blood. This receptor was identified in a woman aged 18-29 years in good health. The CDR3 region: CAISEPGKTYNEQYF. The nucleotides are TGTGCCATCAGTGAGCCAGGGAAAACCTACAATGAGCAGTACTTC.